These 15 T cell receptor beta chains share one sample of origin, sequenced in a study of OX40 agonist ivuxolimab in advanced cancers. Libraries were prepared by immunoSEQ multiplex PCR; TCRdb keeps only in-frame clonotypes and omits some of them. This sample has 55,000 to 75,000 clones; approximately 90% occur once, and the top ten carry 2% to 2.5%. Source: CD4+ or CD8+ T cells sorted from blood, taken in a trial of the OX40 agonist ivuxolimab. The source of these receptors is an adult with an advanced solid tumor such as melanoma, head and neck, liver or kidney cancer.

The chain recombines TRBV5-1 with TRBJ2-2; D unresolved. V was cut by 0 bases and J by 1 base, with 16 bases left in between. Per germline, CDR1 SGHRS and CDR2 YFSETQ. The CDR3 consists of 18 residues. The DNA for the CDR3 is TGCGCCAGCAGCTTGGGCTACCAGGCCCACAGGAACACCGGGGAGCTGTTTTTT. This gives the protein CASSLGYQAHRNTGELFF.

The chain recombines TRBV19 with TRBJ2-3; a possible D gene is TRBD2 (5 bases). The CDR3 runs 15 residues. With 5 bases removed from V and 2 bases from J, the gap between germline ends came to 14 bases. Germline CDR1 reads LNHDA; CDR2 reads SQIVND (reference sequence). The CDR3 DNA follows: TGTGCCAGTAGTCCGGGAATTCTCCACACAGATACGCAGTATTTT. Translated: CASSPGILHTDTQYF.

The chain couples TRBV6-1 to TRBJ2-2; D is unresolved. CDR3 length: 13 residues. The V gene lost 7 bases and the J gene lost 5 bases, with 11 bases spanning the gap. Germline V gives CDR1 MNHNS, CDR2 SASEGT. CDR3 DNA: TGTGCCAGCACCGGGCTGGGGACCGGGGAGCTGTTTTTT. Residues: CASTGLGTGELFF.

The chain employs TRBV7-6 and TRBJ1-1; D is unclear. CDR1 and CDR2 (germline): SGHVS, FNYEAQ. V was cut by 5 bases and J by 1 base, with 8 bases left in between. The CDR3 contains 13 residues. The CDR3 sequence: CASSRTRNTEAFF. CDR3 DNA: TGTGCCAGCAGCCGAACACGGAACACTGAAGCTTTCTTT.

This clone was detected a few times. The chain employs TRBV27 and TRBJ1-1; the D gene is possibly TRBD1 (6 bases). Germline V gene lookup returns CDR1 MNHEY and CDR2 SMNVEV (reference sequence). Trimming took 3 bases from V and 5 from J, leaving 10 bases between them. The CDR3 spans 13 residues. For the CDR3, the DNA is TGTGCCAGCAGTTTGACAGGAGGGACTGAAGCTTTCTTT. Residues: CASSLTGGTEAFF.

The V call is TRBV9, the J call TRBJ1-6; no clear D. The CDR3 is 14 amino acids. CDR1 and CDR2 (germline): SGDLS, YYNGEE. With 1 base removed from V and 8 bases from J, the gap between germline ends came to 10 bases. CDR3 sequence (DNA): TGTGCCAGCAGCGTAACCCTTGGCGATTCACCCCTCCACTTT. Translation: CASSVTLGDSPLHF.

This rearrangement joins TRBV28 to TRBJ1-2, with unresolved D. Germline V gives CDR1 MDHEN, CDR2 SYDVKM. Trimming removed 4 bases at V and 3 bases at J, with 0 bases between. CDR3 length equals 10 residues. CDR3 residues: CASSYYGYTF. Written as DNA, the CDR3 is TGTGCCAGCAGTTACTATGGCTACACCTTC.

J is TRBJ2-2 and V is TRBV4-2, with D perhaps matching TRBD1 (6 bases). Trimming stripped 4 bases from V and 0 bases from J, with 18 bases between. The CDR3 extends over 18 amino acids. Germline values: CDR1 LGHNA, CDR2 YNFKEQ. The CDR3 region is CASSPTGRSIANTGELFF. The CDR3 DNA sequence: TGTGCCAGCAGCCCCACAGGGAGAAGTATCGCGAACACCGGGGAGCTGTTTTTT.

V usage is TRBV6-6 and J usage is TRBJ1-1; D perhaps matches TRBD1 (6 bases). CDR1 is MNHNY and CDR2 is SVGAGI in the germline V gene (reference sequence). Trimming removed 5 bases at V and 1 base at J, with 14 bases between. The CDR3 runs 15 residues. This CDR3 is CASSTQGRWNTEAFF. As DNA, the CDR3 is TGTGCCAGCAGTACGCAGGGGCGCTGGAACACTGAAGCTTTCTTT.

V and J are TRBV28 and TRBJ2-7; 9 nucleotides agree with TRBD1. V dropped 4 bases and J dropped 6; count of bases not matched to a gene: 13. Germline CDR1 reads MDHEN; CDR2 reads SYDVKM. The CDR3 is 16 residues long. CDR3 DNA sequence: TGTGCCAGCAGTTCTGGAGCGACAGGGGGGGGGCTCGAGCAGTACTTC. Encoded protein: CASSSGATGGGLEQYF.

The rearrangement joins TRBV7-2 to TRBJ2-6, with TRBD1 identical over 10 bases. From germline, CDR1 is SGHTA and CDR2 FQGNSA. CDR3 length equals 17 residues. V was clipped by 5 bases and J by 2 bases; unmatched bases: 6. In DNA form, the CDR3 reads TGTGCCAGCAGCCGGGGGACAGGGGCGCCTGGGGCCAACGTCCTGACTTTC. Its translation is CASSRGTGAPGANVLTF. The full variable domain, completed using reference TRBV7-2 and TRBJ2-6, is GAGVSQSPSNKVTEKGKDVELRCDPISGHTALYWYRQSLGQGLEFLIYFQGNSAPDKSGLPSDRFSAERTGGSVSTLTIQRTQQEDSAVYLCASSRGTGAPGANVLTFGAGSRLTVL.

This clone has more than one count but fewer than ten. J is TRBJ2-7 and V is TRBV4-3, with D tentatively TRBD1 (7 bases). This CDR3 contains 14 residues. From germline, CDR1 is LGHNA and CDR2 YSLEER. V lost 0 bases to trimming and J lost 5 bases, with 11 bases between them. CDR3 nucleotides: TGCGCCAGCAGCCAAGACGGAGGGGGCGACGAGCAGTACTTC. The encoded protein is CASSQDGGGDEQYF.

Concerning this clone itself: Within the sample, other DNA sequences also encode this same CDR3. V gene TRBV5-4 combines with J gene TRBJ2-7; D gene unclear. The V end was cut by 3 bases, the J end by 0 bases, with 13 bases between. The CDR3 runs 15 residues. Germline assignment: CDR1 SGHNT and CDR2 YYREEE (reference sequence). Written as DNA, the CDR3 is TGTGCCAGCAGCTCGCGGACGTCGAGCTCCTACGAGCAGTACTTC. This codes for CASSSRTSSSYEQYF.

The chain links TRBV6-5 to TRBJ1-1; D remains ambiguous. V lost 4 bases and J lost 1, with 13 bases in between. The germline gives CDR1 MNHEY, CDR2 SVGAGI. There are 15 residues in the CDR3. The CDR3 region has the DNA TGTGCCAGCAGTTTTCATCATTCTTCGAACACTGAAGCTTTCTTT. Protein: CASSFHHSSNTEAFF.

The rearrangement uses TRBV18 and TRBJ2-3, with D unresolved. The CDR3 length is 14 residues. Germline CDR1 reads KGHSH; CDR2 reads LQKENI. Between the trimmed V and J ends, which lost 5 bases and 3 bases, there was a span of 12 bases. The CDR3 sequence: CASSSITATDTQYF. The CDR3 DNA follows: TGTGCCAGCTCATCAATAACGGCGACAGATACGCAGTATTTT.